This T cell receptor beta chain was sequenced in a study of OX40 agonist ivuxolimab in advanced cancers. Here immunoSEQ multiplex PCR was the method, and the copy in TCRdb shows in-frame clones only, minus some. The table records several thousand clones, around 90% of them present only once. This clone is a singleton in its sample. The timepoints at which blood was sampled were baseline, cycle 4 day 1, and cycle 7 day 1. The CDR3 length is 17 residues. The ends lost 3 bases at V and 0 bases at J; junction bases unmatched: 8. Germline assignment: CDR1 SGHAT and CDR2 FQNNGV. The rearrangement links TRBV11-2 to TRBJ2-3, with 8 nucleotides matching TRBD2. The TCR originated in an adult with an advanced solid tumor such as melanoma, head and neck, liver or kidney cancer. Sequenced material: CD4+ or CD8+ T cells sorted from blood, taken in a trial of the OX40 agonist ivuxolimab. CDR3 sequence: CASSFLRGGSSTDTQYF. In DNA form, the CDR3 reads TGTGCCAGCAGCTTCCTTCGGGGGGGATCTAGCACAGATACGCAGTATTTT.